A selection of T cell receptor beta chains follows, all from one sample in a study of beta chain features in type 1 diabetes. Profiled with immunoSEQ multiplex PCR; TCRdb holds only in-frame clones, not every one. The sample has 850,000 to 900,000 clones, 17% seen once. The sequenced sample was naive CD4+ T cells from blood. The receptors here all came from a woman aged 18 to 35 in good health. CDR3s include the opening cysteine and the closing phenylalanine or tryptophan. D genes are given only for firm matches. Clone size, where shown, is once, few, many, or a class for clones that have expanded.

cdr3_length,j_call,clone_size,v_call,d_call,cdr3_nt,cdr3_aa
14,TRBJ1-4,few,TRBV18,TRBD1,TGTGCCAGCTCACCACGGGACAGGGACGAAAAACTGTTTTTT,CASSPRDRDEKLFF
16,TRBJ2-3,NA,TRBV19,NA,TGTGCCAGTAGTTTCATACCGGGACTGTACACAGATACGCAGTATTTT,CASSFIPGLYTDTQYF
18,TRBJ2-5,once,TRBV15,NA,TGTGCCACCAGCAGAAACTACCTTACTAGCAGGACGGGAGAGACCCAGTACTTC,CATSRNYLTSRTGETQYF
17,TRBJ1-5,NA,TRBV27,NA,TGTGCCAGCAGTTTATCCTCCGGCAGATATAGCAATCAGCCCCAGCATTTT,CASSLSSGRYSNQPQHF
17,TRBJ2-5,NA,TRBV19,TRBD2,TGTGCCAGTAGTATAATCCAGACTAGCGGGAGATTAGAGACCCAGTACTTC,CASSIIQTSGRLETQYF
17,TRBJ1-5,NA,TRBV18,TRBD1,TGTGCCAGCTCACCACGGGACAGGGCTTATGGCAATCAGCCCCAGCATTTT,CASSPRDRAYGNQPQHF
12,TRBJ2-7,NA,TRBV7-2,NA,TGTGCCAGCAGCTTGTTGTTCTACGAGCAGTACTTC,CASSLLFYEQYF
16,TRBJ1-4,few,TRBV7-9,TRBD1,TGTGCCAGCAGCTTATACGCCGGGACAGGGTTGGAAAAACTGTTTTTT,CASSLYAGTGLEKLFF
15,TRBJ2-7,NA,TRBV14,TRBD1,TGTGCCAGCAGGGCATCCCGGGACAGAGCCTACGAGCAGTACTTC,CASRASRDRAYEQYF
16,TRBJ2-1,NA,TRBV19,TRBD2,TGTGCCAGTAGTATAATACAGAAGCGGGAAGGGAGTGAGCAGTTCTTC,CASSIIQKREGSEQFF
14,TRBJ2-7,few,TRBV6-1,NA,TGTGCCAGCATCCGGACGGTTAGCTCCTACGAGCAGTACTTC,CASIRTVSSYEQYF
14,TRBJ2-7,NA,TRBV6-6,TRBD1,TGTGCCAGCAGTTACCGGGACAGGGTAGGCGAGCAGTACTTC,CASSYRDRVGEQYF
13,TRBJ2-3,few,TRBV18,NA,TGTGCCAGCTCTACTGGAGGGACAGATACGCAGTATTTT,CASSTGGTDTQYF
14,TRBJ2-4,NA,TRBV13,NA,TGTGCCAGCAGCTTAATTAAAGCCAAAAACATTCAGTACTTC,CASSLIKAKNIQYF
13,TRBJ1-2,NA,TRBV6-1,NA,TGTGCCAGCAGGGACGGAGGGGCCTATGGCTACACCTTC,CASRDGGAYGYTF
13,TRBJ2-1,few,TRBV5-4,NA,TGTGCCAGCAGCTTGGATCTAGCAAATGAGCAGTTCTTC,CASSLDLANEQFF
14,TRBJ2-3,few,TRBV27,TRBD2,TGTGCCAGCAGTTTATCGCCGGGAGGGAGGAAGCAGTATTTT,CASSLSPGGRKQYF
12,TRBJ2-1,NA,TRBV29-1,TRBD1,TGCAGCGTTGACAGGGGGTACAATGAGCAGTTCTTC,CSVDRGYNEQFF
15,TRBJ2-5,NA,TRBV7-3,TRBD2,TGTGCCAGCAGCCCCCTTGGTAGCGGGATCGGGACCCAGTACTTC,CASSPLGSGIGTQYF
15,TRBJ1-1,few,TRBV2,NA,TGTGCCAGCAGTGGATTATCGGCCGGTACCACTGAAGCTTTCTTT,CASSGLSAGTTEAFF
13,TRBJ1-5,NA,TRBV28,NA,TGTGCCAGCAGTTGGAACACAAATCAGCCCCAGCATTTT,CASSWNTNQPQHF
16,TRBJ1-1,few,TRBV10-3,TRBD1,TGTGCCATCAGTGAGACCCAACAGGGGGAGATCACTGAAGCTTTCTTT,CAISETQQGEITEAFF
10,TRBJ2-3,NA,TRBV20-1,NA,TGCAGTGCAGGGGCGGATACGCAGTATTTT,CSAGADTQYF
15,TRBJ2-3,few,TRBV18,TRBD2,TGTGCCAGCTCCCCGACTAGCGGGAGCACAGATACGCAGTATTTT,CASSPTSGSTDTQYF
15,TRBJ2-1,NA,TRBV6-5,TRBD2,TGTGCCAGCAGTACAACTAGCGGACTCTTCAATGAGCAGTTCTTC,CASSTTSGLFNEQFF
18,TRBJ2-1,NA,TRBV7-9,NA,TGTGCCAGCAGCCGAACGTCGGGAGCAGGCAGGGGCTACAATGAGCAGTTCTTC,CASSRTSGAGRGYNEQFF
14,TRBJ2-7,NA,TRBV7-9,NA,TGTGCCAGCAGCTTAGGACAGTCGTCCTACGAGCAGTACTTC,CASSLGQSSYEQYF
11,TRBJ2-7,NA,TRBV29-1,TRBD1,TGCAGCGTGGGACAGAATTACGAGCAGTACTTC,CSVGQNYEQYF
13,TRBJ2-5,few,TRBV5-4,NA,TGTGCCAGCAGCTTGGGGGCCCAAGAGACCCAGTACTTC,CASSLGAQETQYF
14,TRBJ2-2,few,TRBV7-9,NA,TGTGCCAGCAGCTTTACAGGCGCCACCGGGGAGCTGTTTTTT,CASSFTGATGELFF
16,TRBJ1-1,NA,TRBV7-2,NA,TGTGCCAGCAGCTTAACCGGCTCGGGCCGGGGGACTGAAGCTTTCTTT,CASSLTGSGRGTEAFF
14,TRBJ1-2,NA,TRBV4-1,NA,TGCGCCAGCAGCCAAGATCCCGCCCCCAGCGACTACACCTTC,CASSQDPAPSDYTF
14,TRBJ2-3,few,TRBV6-5,NA,TGTGCCAGCAGTTACGACTCTTGGACAGATACGCAGTATTTT,CASSYDSWTDTQYF
14,TRBJ1-2,NA,TRBV15,NA,TGTGCCACCAGCAGAGTGGGGGAGTCCTATGGCTACACCTTC,CATSRVGESYGYTF
14,TRBJ2-7,NA,TRBV28,NA,TGTGCCAGCAGTTTTCCCGGCCAGGGGGGCGAGCAGTACTTC,CASSFPGQGGEQYF
13,TRBJ2-3,NA,TRBV7-9,NA,TGTGCCAGCAGCAAGGGGACGACAGATACGCAGTATTTT,CASSKGTTDTQYF
17,TRBJ2-2,NA,TRBV7-2,TRBD2,TGTGCCAGCAGCTTAGGACGACTAGCCGTTCCGACCGGGGAGCTGTTTTTT,CASSLGRLAVPTGELFF
21,TRBJ2-1,few,TRBV4-3,TRBD2,TGCGCCAGCAGCCAAGAGGTCGGACTAGCGGGAGGTTCAATTCGGGACGCTGTGCAGTTCTTC,CASSQEVGLAGGSIRDAVQFF
16,TRBJ2-7,NA,TRBV15,TRBD2,TGTGCCACCAGCAGAGATATGTCTAGCGGGAGTTTCGAGCAGTACTTC,CATSRDMSSGSFEQYF
20,TRBJ2-1,NA,TRBV19,TRBD2,TGTGCCAGTAGTATAGTAACGACTAGCGGGAGTACCCACCTACAGAATGAGCAGTTCTTC,CASSIVTTSGSTHLQNEQFF
13,TRBJ2-5,few,TRBV15,NA,TGTGCCACCACTGTGGACTACCAAGAGACCCAGTACTTC,CATTVDYQETQYF
14,TRBJ2-7,few,TRBV4-2,NA,TGTGCCAGCAGCTACAGGGAGCAGGACTACGAGCAGTACTTC,CASSYREQDYEQYF
13,TRBJ1-3,NA,TRBV28,NA,TGTGCCAGCAGCGGGGGACGTGAGGATACCATATATTTT,CASSGGREDTIYF
15,TRBJ2-3,few,TRBV6-5,NA,TGTGCCAGCGCCACTGGGGCTTCAGGCACAGATACGCAGTATTTT,CASATGASGTDTQYF